Listed below are T cell receptor beta chains from one sample, sequenced in a study of cytomegalovirus exposure and HLA in healthy donors. Using immunoSEQ multiplex PCR, the repertoire was profiled, and TCRdb retains in-frame clones only, with some absent. The sample records 160,000 or so clones, around 88% being singletons. Specimen: PBMCs. These receptors all stem from a woman younger than 45 in good health and CMV-seronegative. CDR3s include the opening cysteine and the closing phenylalanine or tryptophan. The order of the fields is D gene, V gene, J gene, clone size, CDR3 protein, CDR3 DNA. The D gene is left open where the match is weak. The size field is filled for only some rows; it gives once, few, many or a size class.

>TRBD2|TRBV7-2|TRBJ2-1|few
CASSPSGASGREQFF
TGTGCCAGCAGCCCCTCTGGGGCTAGCGGTCGTGAGCAGTTCTTC
>TRBD2|TRBV25-1|TRBJ2-3|NA
CASCSGGGRINTDTQYF
TGTGCCAGCTGTTCGGGGGGAGGGCGAATTAACACAGATACGCAGTATTTT
>NA|TRBV27|TRBJ2-4|NA
CASSPAREGGIQYF
TGTGCCAGCAGTCCCGCGAGGGAGGGGGGCATTCAGTACTTC
>NA|TRBV19|TRBJ2-3|NA
CASTRQKAGSTDTQYF
TGTGCCAGTACCCGCCAGAAGGCGGGGAGCACAGATACGCAGTATTTT
>TRBD2|TRBV29-1|TRBJ2-7|NA
CSALSSGDYEQYF
TGCAGCGCCCTGAGTAGCGGGGACTACGAGCAGTACTTC
>NA|TRBV4-1|TRBJ1-1|NA
CASRQIPLKNTEAFF
TGCGCCAGCAGGCAGATCCCCCTGAAAAACACTGAAGCTTTCTTT
>TRBD1|TRBV16|TRBJ1-2|NA
CASSQDRGGFGYTF
TGTGCCAGCAGCCAGGACAGGGGGGGATTTGGCTACACCTTC
>NA|TRBV19|TRBJ2-7|NA
CASSRLESGFYEQYF
TGTGCCAGTAGTCGTCTAGAAAGCGGTTTCTACGAGCAGTACTTC
>NA|TRBV7-6|TRBJ1-5|NA
CASSLIADIQPQHF
TGTGCCAGCAGCCTGATCGCGGATATTCAGCCCCAGCATTTT
>TRBD1|TRBV19|TRBJ1-5|NA
CASSSGGGIRNQPQHF
TGTGCCAGTAGCTCAGGGGGTGGGATTCGCAATCAGCCCCAGCATTTT
>NA|TRBV6-5|TRBJ2-3|few
CASSYEATDTQYF
TGTGCCAGCAGTTACGAGGCGACAGATACGCAGTATTTT
>TRBD2|TRBV27|TRBJ2-1|NA
CASSSRLAGGRYNEQFF
TGTGCCAGCAGCTCGAGACTAGCGGGAGGTCGTTACAATGAGCAGTTCTTC
>NA|TRBV6-1|TRBJ1-5|NA
CASSDLSGALMSNQPQHF
TGTGCCAGCAGTGATCTTTCAGGGGCTCTAATGAGCAATCAGCCCCAGCATTTT
>NA|TRBV9|TRBJ2-7|NA
CASSMTTGFREQYF
TGTGCCAGCAGCATGACAACAGGGTTTCGCGAGCAGTACTTC
>TRBD1|TRBV7-9|TRBJ2-7|NA
CASSPRSGGPYEQYF
TGTGCCAGCAGCCCCCGATCAGGGGGCCCCTACGAGCAGTACTTC
>NA|TRBV4-3|TRBJ1-1|few
CASSQDPGGGTEAFF
TGCGCCAGCAGCCAAGATCCGGGGGGCGGAACTGAAGCTTTCTTT
>TRBD2|TRBV7-9|TRBJ2-3|NA
CASRGLAGGISTDTQYF
TGTGCCAGCAGGGGACTAGCGGGGGGGATTAGCACAGATACGCAGTATTTT
>NA|TRBV7-2|TRBJ1-6|NA
CASSLAPTMPPLHF
TGTGCCAGCAGCTTAGCGCCGACAATGCCACCCCTCCACTTT
>TRBD1|TRBV7-9|TRBJ1-2|NA
CASSLGPKGQAKRNYGYTF
TGTGCCAGCAGCTTAGGTCCTAAGGGACAGGCCAAAAGGAACTATGGCTACACCTTC
>TRBD2|TRBV4-2|TRBJ2-1|NA
CASSQVLRTSGSQLQGWREQFF
TGTGCCAGCAGCCAAGTGCTTCGAACTAGCGGGAGTCAGCTACAAGGTTGGCGCGAGCAGTTCTTC
>TRBD1|TRBV27|TRBJ2-7|NA
CASSPTLQGARYEQYF
TGTGCCAGCAGTCCGACGTTACAGGGGGCGAGGTACGAGCAGTACTTC
>TRBD2|TRBV7-2|TRBJ2-7|NA
CASSQAGTSSYEQYF
TGTGCCAGCAGCCAAGCCGGGACTAGCTCCTACGAGCAGTACTTC
>TRBD2|TRBV7-3|TRBJ2-1|NA
CASSPGLAGYNEQFF
TGTGCCAGCAGCCCGGGACTAGCGGGGTACAATGAGCAGTTCTTC
>NA|TRBV15|TRBJ2-7|NA
CATSSPGLASTYEQYF
TGTGCCACCAGCAGCCCTGGGCTAGCGTCCACCTACGAGCAGTACTTC
>NA|TRBV5-5|TRBJ1-5|few
CASSPNPTGQPQHF
TGTGCCAGCAGCCCAAACCCGACAGGCCAGCCCCAGCATTTT
>NA|TRBV9|TRBJ1-4|NA
CASSVEGLSNEKLFF
TGTGCCAGCAGCGTAGAGGGGTTATCTAATGAAAAACTGTTTTTT
>NA|TRBV7-2|TRBJ1-6|NA
CASSDVGHPSSPLHF
TGTGCCAGCAGCGATGTAGGGCATCCTAGCTCACCCCTCCACTTT
>TRBD1|TRBV7-2|TRBJ2-7|NA
CASSLGDRGSYEQYF
TGTGCCAGCAGCTTAGGGGACAGGGGCTCCTACGAGCAGTACTTC
>NA|TRBV6-5|TRBJ1-6|NA
CASSYVGSNSPLHF
TGTGCCAGCAGTTACGTAGGGAGTAATTCACCCCTCCACTTT
>NA|TRBV30|TRBJ2-2|NA
CAWSWPGGDFTGELFF
TGTGCCTGGAGTTGGCCGGGGGGCGATTTCACCGGGGAGCTGTTTTTT
>TRBD1|TRBV5-1|TRBJ1-1|NA
CASSEDRAARITEAFF
TGCGCCAGCAGCGAGGACAGGGCAGCCCGTATCACTGAAGCTTTCTTT
>TRBD1|TRBV27|TRBJ2-7|once
CASSGGVNRGLLYEQYF
TGTGCCAGCAGTGGAGGGGTGAACAGGGGGCTCTTGTACGAGCAGTACTTC
>NA|TRBV5-6|TRBJ2-7|NA
CASSLVRRDVSYEQYF
TGTGCCAGCAGCTTGGTTAGGCGGGATGTATCCTACGAGCAGTACTTC
>TRBD1|TRBV5-4|TRBJ1-1|NA
CASSFPTGVDTEAFF
TGTGCCAGCAGCTTCCCGACAGGGGTAGACACTGAAGCTTTCTTT
>TRBD1|TRBV5-1|TRBJ1-2|NA
CASSWGTGGANSYGYTF
TGCGCCAGCAGCTGGGGGACAGGGGGCGCGAATTCCTATGGCTACACCTTC
>TRBD1|TRBV6-1|TRBJ1-2|NA
CASNDMGQGSGGYTF
TGTGCCAGCAATGATATGGGACAGGGGAGCGGTGGCTACACCTTC
>NA|TRBV27|TRBJ2-3|NA
CASSLTGVLVIRARGTDTQYF
TGTGCCAGCAGTTTGACTGGGGTATTAGTTATACGCGCTAGGGGGACAGATACGCAGTATTTT
>TRBD1|TRBV27|TRBJ1-1|NA
CASSLFPPGTVNTEAFF
TGTGCCAGCAGTTTATTCCCACCCGGGACAGTGAACACTGAAGCTTTCTTT
>NA|TRBV11-3|TRBJ2-1|NA
CASSPRSGSGQFF
TGTGCCAGCAGCCCGCGATCGGGGTCGGGGCAGTTCTTC
>TRBD1|TRBV14|TRBJ1-1|NA
CASSQDRHQGDTEAFF
TGTGCCAGCAGCCAAGATAGACATCAGGGGGACACTGAAGCTTTCTTT
>TRBD2|TRBV5-4|TRBJ2-1|NA
CASSLAGLAGGDEQFF
TGTGCCAGCAGCTTGGCCGGACTAGCGGGAGGGGATGAGCAGTTCTTC
>NA|TRBV5-4|TRBJ1-6|NA
CASSLRAGNSPLHF
TGTGCCAGCAGCCTCAGGGCCGGCAATTCACCCCTCCACTTT
>TRBD1|TRBV7-9|TRBJ1-6|NA
CASSPWTGAYSPLHF
TGTGCCAGCAGCCCATGGACAGGGGCTTATTCACCCCTCCACTTT
>NA|TRBV21-1|TRBJ1-1|NA
CASSPLGVNTEAFF
TGTGCCAGCAGCCCCCTCGGGGTTAACACTGAAGCTTTCTTT
>NA|TRBV7-9|TRBJ1-1|NA
CASSLARGGNTEAFF
TGTGCCAGCAGCTTAGCGAGAGGAGGGAACACTGAAGCTTTCTTT
>NA|TRBV27|TRBJ2-7|once
CASSSTGTNYEQYF
TGTGCCAGCAGTTCGACCGGGACAAACTACGAGCAGTACTTC
>NA|TRBV9|TRBJ1-5|NA
CASSGDPFSNQPQHF
TGTGCCAGCTCAGGGGACCCTTTTAGCAATCAGCCCCAGCATTTT
>NA|TRBV18|TRBJ1-2|NA
CASSPPPGRVDYGYTF
TGTGCCAGCTCACCACCTCCGGGAAGGGTAGACTATGGCTACACCTTC
>NA|TRBV10-2|TRBJ1-6|once
CASSVTGSGSPLHF
TGCGCCAGCAGTGTTACAGGGTCCGGTTCCCCCCTCCACTTT
>TRBD1|TRBV6-6|TRBJ1-3|NA
CASSYPTGGKGNTIYF
TGTGCCAGCAGTTACCCCACAGGGGGGAAAGGAAACACCATATATTTT
>NA|TRBV4-3|TRBJ2-7|NA
CASSQADGSGYYEQYF
TGCGCCAGCAGCCAAGCAGACGGCTCGGGGTACTACGAGCAGTACTTC
>NA|TRBV18|TRBJ2-5|NA
CASSSTEETQYF
TGTGCCAGCTCCTCGACAGAAGAGACCCAGTACTTC
>NA|TRBV5-1|TRBJ2-2|once
CASSFPPSGTGELFF
TGCGCCAGCAGCTTCCCCCCCTCGGGGACCGGGGAGCTGTTTTTT
>NA|TRBV30|TRBJ1-1|NA
CAWSRTVTTEAFF
TGTGCCTGGAGTCGAACCGTGACGACGGAGGCTTTCTTT
>NA|TRBV28|TRBJ1-2|NA
CASSFRGLSGVYGYTF
TGTGCCAGCAGTTTCCGGGGTCTTTCGGGGGTCTATGGCTACACCTTC
>NA|TRBV19|TRBJ2-7|NA
CASRARSSYEQYF
TGTGCCAGTAGGGCTAGGAGCTCCTACGAGCAGTACTTC
>TRBD2|TRBV5-1|TRBJ2-1|NA
CASSEGTSGHNEQFF
TGCGCCAGCAGCGAGGGGACTAGCGGACACAATGAGCAGTTCTTC
>TRBD2|TRBV7-3|TRBJ2-1|NA
CASSLGASGSTNEQFF
TGTGCCAGCAGCTTAGGGGCCAGCGGGAGTACTAATGAGCAGTTCTTC